This passage covers 24 T cell receptor beta chains from one sample sequenced in a study of T cells in narcolepsy. This table comes from immunoSEQ multiplex PCR, and its TCRdb copy is limited to in-frame clones, with some not included. The sample carries some 30,000 clones, more than 70% recorded once. The specimen was CD45RA- memory CD4+ T cells from PBMCs. Source of these receptors: a human donor with narcolepsy.

The rearrangement joins TRBV19 to TRBJ2-6, with 8 bases that match TRBD1. The germline V gene has CDR1 LNHDA and CDR2 SQIVND (reference sequence). This CDR3 is 15 amino acids long. Trimming removed 5 bases from V and 2 bases from J; junction bases left unmatched: 2. The CDR3 reads CASSRQGTGANVLTF. The CDR3 region has the DNA TGTGCCAGTAGTCGACAGGGGACTGGGGCCAACGTCCTGACTTTC.

The chain is built from TRBV7-9 and TRBJ2-3; 12 bases align to TRBD2. V lost 4 bases, J lost 6 bases, and 5 bases stayed unmatched. The CDR3 length is 15 residues. Germline V gives CDR1 SEHNR, CDR2 FQNEAQ (reference sequence). The CDR3 loop reads CASSSLAGGPDTQYF. CDR3 bases: TGTGCCAGCAGCTCTCTAGCGGGGGGGCCGGATACGCAGTATTTT.

The chain has TRBV19 and TRBJ2-1; a possible D gene is TRBD1 (6 bases). CDR3 length: 16 residues. Deletions cut 5 bases from V and 4 bases from J, with 18 bases between. In germline, CDR1 is LNHDA, CDR2 SQIVND (reference sequence). CDR3 DNA: TGTGCCAGTAGTGTTGACAGGCCCTTGGGTTACAATGAGCAGTTCTTC. Translating gives CASSVDRPLGYNEQFF.

The chain links TRBV30 to TRBJ1-4, with 10 bases fitting TRBD1. The V gene's germline CDR1 is GTSNPN and CDR2 SVGIG (reference sequence). The CDR3 runs 16 residues. The V gene end was trimmed by 3 bases and the J gene end by 0 bases; junction bases not matched to a gene: 4. CDR3 protein: CAWSSGQGATNEKLFF. The DNA of the CDR3 is TGTGCCTGGAGCTCAGGACAGGGGGCAACTAATGAAAAACTGTTTTTT.

This clone has a handful of counts. This sequence joins TRBV4-1 and TRBJ2-7, with no clear D. Germline-derived CDR1 and CDR2 are MGHRA and YSYEKL. Trimming took off 0 bases at V and 3 bases at J, with 12 bases between the two ends. The CDR3 consists of 15 residues. CDR3: CASSQDWAGVYEQYF. The CDR3 DNA is TGCGCCAGCAGCCAAGATTGGGCAGGAGTCTACGAGCAGTACTTC.

This clone was detected only a few times. The chain couples TRBV29-1 to TRBJ2-5; D unresolved. CDR1 and CDR2 from the germline V gene are SQVTM and ANQGSEA. This CDR3 has 12 residues. Trimming left V 1 base short and J 4 bases short, with 7 bases between. The CDR3 DNA is TGCAGCGTTGAAGGTCTAGGAGAGACCCAGTACTTC. This encodes CSVEGLGETQYF.

This chain uses TRBV19 with TRBJ2-7, with 14 bases matching TRBD2. The CDR3 covers 13 residues. Trimming cost V 6 bases and J 7 bases; bases outside gene matches: 2. Germline CDR1 is LNHDA and CDR2 is SQIVND (reference sequence). CDR3 sequence (DNA): TGTGCCAGTAGCGGACTAGCGGGAGGTGAGCAGTACTTC. It translates to CASSGLAGGEQYF.

This clone was detected only a few times. J is TRBJ2-4 and V is TRBV7-9; the D is unclear. Germline V gives CDR1 SEHNR, CDR2 FQNEAQ (reference sequence). The CDR3 spans 13 residues. The V end was cut by 7 bases, the J end by 1 base, with 8 bases between. In DNA, the CDR3 is TGTGCCAGCACCCAGAGCGCCAAAAACATTCAGTACTTC. Translating it yields CASTQSAKNIQYF.

This chain connects TRBV7-9 to TRBJ2-5; D may be TRBD2 (6 bases). This CDR3 has 14 amino acids. In germline, CDR1 is SEHNR, CDR2 FQNEAQ (reference sequence). V was clipped by 1 base and J by 4 bases, with 10 bases between them. The CDR3 DNA reads as TGTGCCAGCAGCTTAGATCTGACTAGAGAGACCCAGTACTTC. It codes for CASSLDLTRETQYF.

V gene TRBV4-2 combines with J gene TRBJ1-2; no firm D call. The V end lost 0 bases, the J end lost 3 bases, and 5 bases lay between the germline ends. This CDR3 has 13 residues. Germline loops: CDR1 LGHNA, CDR2 YNFKEQ. CDR3 region: CASSQESDYGYTF. As DNA, the CDR3 is TGTGCCAGCAGCCAAGAGTCCGACTATGGCTACACCTTC.

CDR3 coding DNA: TGTGCCAGCAGCCAATACCTAGCGGGAGTGGGGTACGAGCAGTACTTC. It encodes CASSQYLAGVGYEQYF. The V gene is TRBV4-2, the J gene TRBJ2-7; 10 nucleotides line up with TRBD2. J lost 4 bases, V lost 2 bases, and 8 bases had no gene match. This CDR3 is built from 16 residues. Germline-derived CDR1 and CDR2 are LGHNA and YNFKEQ.

The chain links TRBV19 to TRBJ1-2, with D maybe TRBD1 (5 bases). V lost 3 bases, J lost 7 bases, and 12 bases lay in between. The CDR3 has 13 amino acids. Looked up from germline, CDR1 is LNHDA and CDR2 is SQIVND (reference sequence). The CDR3: CASSMRGLGGYTF. CDR3 nucleotide sequence: TGTGCCAGTAGTATGAGGGGCCTTGGTGGCTACACCTTC.

CDR3 residues: CASSLGSHSGGYTF. The CDR3 nucleotides are TGCGCCAGCAGCTTGGGGTCGCACTCTGGTGGCTACACCTTC. The chain employs TRBV5-1 and TRBJ1-2; D call uncertain. CDR3 length equals 14 residues. Trimming removed 0 bases from V and 7 bases from J, with 13 bases in between. Germline CDR1 is SGHRS and CDR2 is YFSETQ.

The chain uses TRBV19 and TRBJ2-1; 7 bases align to TRBD1. CDR1 and CDR2 (germline): LNHDA, SQIVND (reference sequence). V lost 7 bases to trimming and J lost 3 bases; unmatched junction nucleotides: 6. This CDR3 has 14 amino acids. CDR3 bases: TGTGCCAGTACCCGACAGGGCTACTACAATGAGCAGTTCTTC. Amino acid sequence: CASTRQGYYNEQFF.

The chain joins TRBV19 to TRBJ1-1; 7 nucleotides match TRBD1. The length of the CDR3 is 19 residues. V was clipped by 2 bases and J by 4 bases; unmatched bases: 19. Germline CDR1 is LNHDA and CDR2 is SQIVND (reference sequence). CDR3 in DNA: TGTGCCAGTAGTATATTGGTGACGTGGGACAGACTATTGGGCACTGAAGCTTTCTTT. This codes for CASSILVTWDRLLGTEAFF.

V gene TRBV6-1 combines with J gene TRBJ2-7, with a tentative D call TRBD2 (7 bases). V lost 11 bases to trimming and J lost 2 bases, with 19 bases between them. The CDR3 runs 14 residues. CDR1 MNHNS and CDR2 SASEGT come from the germline V gene. CDR3 DNA: TGTGCCGGGGCGCGGGGGCGCGCCGCCTACGAGCAGTACTTC. This codes for CAGARGRAAYEQYF.

The V call is TRBV5-1, the J call TRBJ1-1; D remains ambiguous. The CDR3 consists of 14 residues. CDR1 is SGHRS and CDR2 is YFSETQ in the germline V gene. The V end was cut by 1 base, the J end by 1 base, with 8 bases between. The CDR3: CASSLSSANTEAFF. DNA of the CDR3: TGCGCCAGCAGCTTGAGCAGTGCGAACACTGAAGCTTTCTTT.

The chain recombines TRBV2 with TRBJ1-5; tentative D call: TRBD1 (5 bases). V lost 6 bases and J lost 0, with 9 bases in between. Germline CDR1 is SNHLY and CDR2 is FYNNEI. The CDR3 has 14 amino acids. The CDR3 nucleotides are TGTGCCAGCAGCCGACAGTATAGCAATCAGCCCCAGCATTTT. Its protein is CASSRQYSNQPQHF.

The genes are TRBV5-1 and TRBJ2-1; possibly TRBD1 for D (8 bases). CDR1 and CDR2 (germline): SGHRS, YFSETQ. The CDR3 has 15 amino acids. V was clipped by 2 bases and J by 5 bases, with 14 bases between them. CDR3 nucleotide sequence: TGCGCCAGCAGCTTACAGGGGGGGCCTAACAATGAGCAGTTCTTC. As protein: CASSLQGGPNNEQFF.

This clone has a handful of counts. The J gene is TRBJ2-7, the V gene TRBV15; the D is unclear. The germline V gene has CDR1 LNHNV and CDR2 YYDKDF (reference sequence). Trimming took off 6 bases at V and 8 bases at J, with 26 bases between the two ends. The CDR3 has 16 residues. This chain's CDR3 is CATSILNPGSAPQQYF. The DNA for the CDR3 is TGTGCCACCAGTATCTTAAACCCGGGTTCGGCTCCGCAGCAGTACTTC.

V gene TRBV6-5 combines with J gene TRBJ1-1; D gene unclear. From germline, CDR1 is MNHEY and CDR2 SVGAGI. V was clipped by 8 bases and J by 7 bases, with 20 bases between them. The CDR3 totals 14 residues. The CDR3 DNA reads TGTGCCAGCTCAGTTGGGCCCCGATGGGGTGAAGCTTTCTTT. Translated, it gives CASSVGPRWGEAFF.

The genes are TRBV20-1 and TRBJ2-5, with D unresolved. V gave up 5 bases and J gave up 5 bases, with 6 bases separating them. Germline V gene lookup returns CDR1 DFQATT and CDR2 SNEGSKA (reference sequence). The CDR3 length is 10 residues. The CDR3 loop reads CSAERETQYF. In DNA, the CDR3 is TGCAGTGCTGAGAGGGAGACCCAGTACTTC.

V and J are TRBV5-1 and TRBJ1-2, with 8 bases aligning to TRBD1. J gave up 0 bases and V 3 bases, and 13 bases lay outside the gene matches. CDR1 and CDR2 from the germline V gene are SGHRS and YFSETQ. The CDR3 extends over 18 amino acids. This CDR3 reads CASSSQPDRVDTNYGYTF. The DNA for the CDR3 is TGCGCCAGCAGCTCGCAGCCGGACAGGGTGGATACTAACTATGGCTACACCTTC.

J is TRBJ1-3 and V is TRBV5-5; tentative D call: TRBD1 (5 bases). Trimming cost V 6 bases and J 0 bases, with 13 bases left between them. This CDR3 spans 15 amino acids. CDR1 and CDR2 (germline): SGHKS, YYEKEE (reference sequence). In DNA form, the CDR3 reads TGTGCCAGCATCCGGGACCCTAACTCTGGAAACACCATATATTTT. This gives the protein CASIRDPNSGNTIYF.